Following are 15 T cell receptor beta chains from one sample sequenced in a study of cytomegalovirus exposure and HLA in healthy donors (dated by TCRdb to the late 2010s). The method behind the library was the immunoSEQ multiplex PCR assay. Drawn from immuneACCESS, this table holds only the in-frame rearrangements with V and J called that TCRdb kept. Clones are partly lost; checked studies trace under half to an unresolved V gene and leave the rest unexplained. The sample data list fewer than 250,000 clones, and 86% of these were observed just once. The ten largest make up roughly 1.5% of the sample. The sample comprised PBMCs. All receptors derive from a young woman in good health and CMV-seronegative.

The chain links TRBV30 to TRBJ2-4; 8 bases match TRBD2. The germline V gene has CDR1 GTSNPN and CDR2 SVGIG (reference sequence). The CDR3 has 13 amino acids. V shed 1 base and J 6 bases; nucleotides not matched to a gene: 2. The CDR3 reads CAWSEAGGNIQYF. CDR3 sequence (DNA): TGTGCCTGGAGTGAGGCGGGGGGAAACATTCAGTACTTC.

In this sample, this clone turned up a few times. The CDR3 DNA reads as TGTGCCAGCAGCTTATCTCAAGGGGCTAATGAAAAACTGTTTTTT. As protein: CASSLSQGANEKLFF. The rearrangement links TRBV11-2 to TRBJ1-4, with a weak D call TRBD1 (5 bases). This CDR3 is 15 amino acids long. Germline V gene sequence: CDR1 SGHAT, CDR2 FQNNGV. Trimming pared 2 bases from V and 3 bases from J, leaving 10 bases between.

CDR3 coding DNA: TGCGCCAGCACCGAGTTCGCGTCTAGCGGGAGGGCTAACCAAGAGACCCAGTACTTC. Amino acids: CASTEFASSGRANQETQYF. This rearrangement joins TRBV5-1 to TRBJ2-5, with TRBD2 identical over 12 bases. Trimming removed 6 bases from V and 0 bases from J; junction bases left unmatched: 15. CDR1 and CDR2 (germline): SGHRS, YFSETQ. This CDR3 spans 19 amino acids. The full variable domain, its missing parts supplied by reference TRBV5-1 and TRBJ2-5, is KAGVTQTPRYLIKTRGQQVTLSCSPISGHRSVSWYQQTPGQGLQFLFEYFSETQRNKGNFPGRFSGRQFSNSRSEMNVSTLELGDSALYLCASTEFASSGRANQETQYFGPGTRLLVL.

CDR3 amino acids: CASSTRQVEGTEAFF. In DNA form, the CDR3 reads TGTGCCAGCAGCACCCGCCAGGTGGAGGGCACTGAAGCTTTCTTT. The chain employs TRBV4-2 and TRBJ1-1; D is ambiguous. V lost 5 bases, J lost 4 bases, and 17 bases lay in between. Germline V gives CDR1 LGHNA, CDR2 YNFKEQ. The CDR3 consists of 15 residues.

This clone was observed a single time. The rearrangement links TRBV7-9 to TRBJ1-1; 7 bases map to TRBD1. CDR1 and CDR2 (germline): SEHNR, FQNEAQ (reference sequence). V lost 3 bases and J lost 5; bases outside the gene matches: 15. CDR3 length equals 17 residues. In DNA, the CDR3 is TGTGCCAGCAGCTTCGGAGGGGGCGCGTCCGGCGTGACTGAAGCTTTCTTT. Its protein is CASSFGGGASGVTEAFF.

The chain carries TRBV5-1 and TRBJ2-7, with D possibly matching TRBD1 (5 bases). There are 14 residues in the CDR3. V was trimmed by 0 bases and J by 4 bases, leaving 11 bases between them. Germline lookup yields CDR1 SGHRS and CDR2 YFSETQ. The CDR3 is CASSLEGREYEQYF. The CDR3 DNA reads as TGCGCCAGCAGCTTGGAAGGCAGGGAATACGAGCAGTACTTC.

This chain joins TRBV19 and TRBJ1-5; 9 nucleotides align to TRBD1. After removal of 3 bases from V and 1 base from J, the junction contained 4 bases not matched to a gene. The germline V gene has CDR1 LNHDA and CDR2 SQIVND (reference sequence). This CDR3 contains 16 residues. CDR3 sequence: CASSINRGLSNQPQHF. Here the CDR3 DNA reads TGTGCCAGTAGTATCAACAGGGGGCTGAGCAATCAGCCCCAGCATTTT. Full variable domain (remainder filled in from reference TRBV19 and TRBJ1-5): DGGITQSPKYLFRKEGQNVTLSCEQNLNHDAMYWYRQDPGQGLRLIYYSQIVNDFQKGDIAEGYSVSREKKESFPLTVTSAQKNPTAFYLCASSINRGLSNQPQHFGDGTRLSIL.

This clone was detected only once. The chain has TRBV5-6 and TRBJ2-7; 7 nucleotides agree with TRBD2. The J segment lost 3 bases and the V segment lost 2 bases, leaving 5 bases of the junction unmatched. Germline CDR1 and CDR2: SGHDT and YYEEEE. The CDR3 length is 14 residues. The CDR3 DNA sequence: TGTGCCAGCAGCTTTGGCGGGGGACTCTACGAGCAGTACTTC. Translating gives CASSFGGGLYEQYF.

This clone was seen only once. The genes are TRBV19 and TRBJ2-1, with 8 bases fitting TRBD2. This CDR3 has 14 residues. Germline lookup yields CDR1 LNHDA and CDR2 SQIVND (reference sequence). Trimming took 10 bases from V and 5 from J; bases not matched to a gene: 10. CDR3 coding DNA: TGTGCCACCATGGTGACTAGCGCTAACAATGAGCAGTTCTTC. Its protein is CATMVTSANNEQFF.

This sequence joins TRBV7-2 and TRBJ2-7; 7 bases are a match to TRBD1. Germline CDR1 is SGHTA and CDR2 is FQGNSA. Losses at the gene ends were 3 bases for V and 6 bases for J; bases not matched to a gene: 8. The CDR3 length is 14 residues. CDR3 sequence reads: CASSLGTDSLEQYF. Written as DNA, the CDR3 is TGTGCCAGCAGCTTGGGGACAGATTCGCTCGAGCAGTACTTC.

J is TRBJ2-2 and V is TRBV6-4; 8 nucleotides agree with TRBD2. V gave up 6 bases and J gave up 8 bases; unmatched junction bases: 14. The CDR3 has 16 amino acids. Germline CDR1 reads MRHNA; CDR2 reads SNTAGT. CDR3: CASSEGTSGGPGELFF. CDR3 sequence (DNA): TGTGCCAGCAGCGAGGGGACTAGTGGGGGCCCGGGGGAGCTGTTTTTT.

The rearrangement uses TRBV7-2 and TRBJ2-2; 7 nucleotides match TRBD2. Germline trimming cut 0 bases from V and 2 bases from J; bases unmatched to any gene: 6. In germline, CDR1 is SGHTA, CDR2 FQGNSA. There are 17 residues in the CDR3. The CDR3 sequence: CASSLAVGRQNTGELFF. The CDR3 DNA is TGTGCCAGCAGCTTAGCGGTCGGGAGGCAAAACACCGGGGAGCTGTTTTTT. Filled out from reference TRBV7-2 and TRBJ2-2, the complete variable domain reads GAGVSQSPSNKVTEKGKDVELRCDPISGHTALYWYRQSLGQGLEFLIYFQGNSAPDKSGLPSDRFSAERTGGSVSTLTIQRTQQEDSAVYLCASSLAVGRQNTGELFFGEGSRLTVL.

The rearrangement links TRBV5-4 to TRBJ2-7; 8 bases line up with TRBD1. This CDR3 is built from 14 residues. Germline V gene sequence: CDR1 SGHNT, CDR2 YYREEE (reference sequence). V lost 4 bases to trimming and J lost 5 bases; unmatched junction nucleotides: 8. The CDR3 is CASSANRGSDEQYF. DNA for the CDR3: TGTGCCAGCAGCGCAAACAGGGGGTCGGACGAGCAGTACTTC.

This clone was seen only once. An end of the junction does not agree with germline; a read error may underlie this. This chain links TRBV7-9 with TRBJ1-6; unclear D gene. The germline CDR1 and CDR2 sequences are SEHNR and FQNEAQ (reference sequence). The CDR3 is 15 amino acids. DNA of the CDR3: TGTGCCAGCAGCTTTTGGGAGGGTTATAATTCCCCCCTCCACTTT. It yields the protein CASSFWEGYNSPLHF.

The V and J genes are TRBV5-5 and TRBJ1-4; unclear D gene. Trimming stripped 4 bases from V and 2 bases from J, with 12 bases between. Germline CDR1 and CDR2: SGHKS and YYEKEE (reference sequence). CDR3 length: 15 residues. For the CDR3, the DNA is TGTGCCAGCAGCCCAGTCCCGGGGACTAATGAAAAACTGTTTTTT. Translation: CASSPVPGTNEKLFF.